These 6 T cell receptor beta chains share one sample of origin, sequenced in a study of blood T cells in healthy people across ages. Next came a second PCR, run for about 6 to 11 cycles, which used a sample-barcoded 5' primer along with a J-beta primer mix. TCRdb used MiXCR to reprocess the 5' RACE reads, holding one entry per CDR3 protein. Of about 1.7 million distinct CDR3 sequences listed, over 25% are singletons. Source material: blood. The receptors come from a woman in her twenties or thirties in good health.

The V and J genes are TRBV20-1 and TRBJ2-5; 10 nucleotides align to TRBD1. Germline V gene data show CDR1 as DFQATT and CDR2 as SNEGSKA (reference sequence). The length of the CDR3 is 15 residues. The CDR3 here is CNRTGGQDDQETQYF. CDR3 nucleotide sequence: TGCAACCGGACAGGGGGTCAGGACGACCAAGAGACCCAGTACTTC.

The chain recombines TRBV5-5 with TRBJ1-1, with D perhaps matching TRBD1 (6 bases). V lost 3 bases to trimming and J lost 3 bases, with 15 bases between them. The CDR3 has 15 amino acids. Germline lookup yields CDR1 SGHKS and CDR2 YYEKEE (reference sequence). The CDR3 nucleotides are TGTGCCAGCAGCTGGGGGGGCAGGAGCGACACTGAAGCTTTCTTT. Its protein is CASSWGGRSDTEAFF. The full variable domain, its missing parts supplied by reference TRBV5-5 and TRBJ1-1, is DAGVTQSPTHLIKTRGQQVTLRCSPISGHKSVSWYQQVLGQGPQFIFQYYEKEERGRGNFPDRFSARQFPNYSSELNVNALLLGDSALYLCASSWGGRSDTEAFFGQGTRLTVV.

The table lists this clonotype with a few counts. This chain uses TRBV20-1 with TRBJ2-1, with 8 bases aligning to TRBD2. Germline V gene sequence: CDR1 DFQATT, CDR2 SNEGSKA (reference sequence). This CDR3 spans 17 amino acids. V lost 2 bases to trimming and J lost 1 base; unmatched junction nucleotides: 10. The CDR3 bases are TGCAGTGCTAGACGATTTATAGCGGGACCTTCCTACAATGAGCAGTTCTTC. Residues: CSARRFIAGPSYNEQFF.

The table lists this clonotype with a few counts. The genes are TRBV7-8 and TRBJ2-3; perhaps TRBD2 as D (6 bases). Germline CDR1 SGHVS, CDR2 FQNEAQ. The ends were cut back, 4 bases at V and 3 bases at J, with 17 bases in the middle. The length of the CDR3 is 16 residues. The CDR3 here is CASSSSGTAGTDTQYF. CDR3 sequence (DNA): TGTGCCAGCAGCTCGTCTGGCACGGCGGGAACAGATACGCAGTATTTT.

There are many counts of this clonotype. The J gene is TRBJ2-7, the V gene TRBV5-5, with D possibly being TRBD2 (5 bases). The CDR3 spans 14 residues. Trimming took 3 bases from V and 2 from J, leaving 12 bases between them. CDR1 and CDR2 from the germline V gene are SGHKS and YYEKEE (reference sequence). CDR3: CASSWRTETYEQYF. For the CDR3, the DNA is TGTGCCAGCAGCTGGAGGACTGAAACCTACGAGCAGTACTTC.

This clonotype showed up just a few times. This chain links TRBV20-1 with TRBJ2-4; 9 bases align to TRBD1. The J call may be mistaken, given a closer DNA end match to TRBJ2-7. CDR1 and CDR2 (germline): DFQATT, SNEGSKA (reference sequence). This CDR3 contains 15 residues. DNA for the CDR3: TGCAGTGCTAGAGACCCGGACAGGGGTGGCGGCGAGCAGTACTTC. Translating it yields CSARDPDRGGGEQYF.